Below are 22 T cell receptor beta chains sequenced from a single sample in a study of T cell responses to AZD1222 COVID-19 vaccine. Profiling relied on immunoSEQ multiplex PCR, and the TCRdb table lists in-frame clones only, not all of them. The table shows approximately 74,000 clones, with roughly 89% occurring only once. The sequenced sample was peripheral blood, obtained on day 0 of AZD1222 vaccination. The receptors were sampled from an adult in good health.

The count of this clone is one. This sequence joins TRBV7-8 and TRBJ1-5, with 11 nucleotides matching TRBD1. The germline V gene encodes CDR1 SGHVS and CDR2 FQNEAQ. The J segment lost 3 bases and the V segment lost 0 bases, leaving 4 bases of the junction unmatched. The CDR3 loop spans 17 amino acids. The CDR3 DNA is TGTGCCAGCAGCTTAGCGGGACAGGGGGTCCACAATCAGCCCCAGCATTTT. This codes for CASSLAGQGVHNQPQHF.

CDR3 bases: TGTGCCATCAGTGTTGCGGGAGAGTCGACAGATACGCAGTATTTT. Translation gives CAISVAGESTDTQYF. This chain connects TRBV10-3 to TRBJ2-3; TRBD2 aligns across 7 bases. The CDR3 has 15 amino acids. After removal of 4 bases from V and 3 bases from J, the junction contained 7 bases not matched to a gene. The V gene's germline CDR1 is ENHRY and CDR2 SYGVKD.

V is TRBV7-2 and J is TRBJ2-3, with D possibly being TRBD2 (5 bases). Trimming shortened V by 1 base and J by 6 bases, and 8 bases separated the two germline ends. Germline V lookup: CDR1 SGHTA, CDR2 FQGNSA. The CDR3 spans 13 residues. CDR3 sequence: CASSLGTGDTQYF. As DNA, the CDR3 is TGTGCCAGCAGCTTAGGGACGGGGGATACGCAGTATTTT. Based on the CDR3 plus reference TRBV7-2 and TRBJ2-3, the full variable domain is GAGVSQSPSNKVTEKGKDVELRCDPISGHTALYWYRQSLGQGLEFLIYFQGNSAPDKSGLPSDRFSAERTGGSVSTLTIQRTQQEDSAVYLCASSLGTGDTQYFGPGTRLTVL.

The V and J genes are TRBV7-3 and TRBJ1-3, with D maybe TRBD1 (5 bases). Between the trimmed V and J ends, which lost 5 bases and 0 bases, there was a span of 11 bases. Germline CDR1 SGHTA, CDR2 FQGTGA. CDR3 length: 15 amino acids. CDR3 region: CASSGAVGSGNTIYF. The CDR3 nucleotides are TGTGCCAGCAGCGGGGCCGTCGGCTCTGGAAACACCATATATTTT.

The chain recombines TRBV24-1 with TRBJ1-1; no clear D gene. Deletions cut 10 bases from V and 4 bases from J, with 12 bases between. The CDR3 sequence is 12 residues long. The V gene's germline CDR1 is KGHDR and CDR2 SFDVKD. In DNA, the CDR3 is TGTGCCACTAGAAATGCAGGCACTGAAGCTTTCTTT. The encoded protein is CATRNAGTEAFF.

CDR3 DNA sequence: TGTGCCAGCAGCTTATTCCGCGGGGGCTCCTACGAGCAGTACTTC. Amino acid sequence: CASSLFRGGSYEQYF. The chain uses TRBV5-4 and TRBJ2-7, with 7 bases that match TRBD2. The CDR3 consists of 15 residues. Germline V CDR1 and CDR2: SGHNT, YYREEE (reference sequence). V dropped 2 bases and J dropped 0; count of bases not matched to a gene: 5.

The V call is TRBV13, the J call TRBJ2-7; D remains ambiguous. The germline V gene encodes CDR1 PRHDT and CDR2 FYEKMQ (reference sequence). V was cut by 2 bases and J by 1 base, with 6 bases left in between. The CDR3 is made up of 13 amino acids. In DNA, the CDR3 is TGTGCCAGCAGCTTAAGGGTATCCTACGAGCAGTACTTC. This gives the protein CASSLRVSYEQYF.

This chain's CDR3 is CASSTSSEGGGSYGYTF. CDR3 DNA: TGTGCCAGTAGTACCTCCTCCGAGGGAGGGGGATCCTATGGCTACACCTTC. The gene calls are TRBV19 and TRBJ1-2; TRBD1 might be the D (6 bases). Per germline, CDR1 LNHDA and CDR2 SQIVND (reference sequence). V was cut by 4 bases and J by 4 bases, with 22 bases left in between. This CDR3 contains 17 residues.

The genes are TRBV6-1 and TRBJ1-1, with D unresolved. The CDR3 runs 12 residues. The V and J ends lost 2 bases and 2 bases respectively, with 3 bases between them. Germline V gives CDR1 MNHNS, CDR2 SASEGT. The CDR3 loop is CASSEINTEAFF. In nucleotides, the CDR3 is TGTGCCAGCAGTGAAATAAACACTGAAGCTTTCTTT.

This clone has a single count. This chain uses TRBV28 with TRBJ1-2; a possible D gene is TRBD1 (5 bases). Germline values: CDR1 MDHEN, CDR2 SYDVKM. CDR3 length equals 16 residues. Between the trimmed V and J ends, which lost 0 bases and 6 bases, there was a span of 17 bases. In DNA, the CDR3 is TGTGCCAGCAGTTTATGGAGGGGTTCAAATTGGGATGGCTACACCTTC. This gives the protein CASSLWRGSNWDGYTF.

The chain is built from TRBV2 and TRBJ2-2, with 7 bases lining up with TRBD1. The CDR3 loop spans 15 amino acids. V was pared by 9 bases and J by 4 bases, with 11 bases of the junction left unmatched. CDR1 is SNHLY and CDR2 is FYNNEI in the germline V gene. The CDR3 region has the DNA TGTGCCAGTCTTTCCGACAGGGCGGGCACCGGGGAGCTGTTTTTT. Its translation: CASLSDRAGTGELFF.

The V and J genes are TRBV9 and TRBJ1-1; D ambiguous. Germline V gives CDR1 SGDLS, CDR2 YYNGEE. The CDR3 runs 15 residues. The germline V and J ends were trimmed by 0 bases and 1 base, with 10 bases remaining between them. CDR3: CASSVDFGGNTEAFF. The DNA for the CDR3 is TGTGCCAGCAGCGTAGATTTTGGAGGGAACACTGAAGCTTTCTTT.

The chain recombines TRBV30 with TRBJ1-1; the D gene is possibly TRBD1 (6 bases). The CDR3 contains 16 residues. Trimming shortened V by 2 bases and J by 0 bases, and 16 bases separated the two germline ends. The germline CDR1 and CDR2 sequences are GTSNPN and SVGIG (reference sequence). Here the CDR3 DNA reads TGTGCCTGGAGTTTGGTCGGGGGCGGAATGAACACTGAAGCTTTCTTT. Amino acid sequence: CAWSLVGGGMNTEAFF.

The chain recombines TRBV30 with TRBJ2-5, with D unclear. V gave up 3 bases and J gave up 4 bases, with 9 bases separating them. Looked up from germline, CDR1 is GTSNPN and CDR2 is SVGIG (reference sequence). The CDR3 contains 12 residues. The CDR3 DNA reads as TGTGCCTGGAGAAGGACCGGAGAGACCCAGTACTTC. It translates to CAWRRTGETQYF.

This clone has just one count. V gene TRBV7-9 combines with J gene TRBJ1-2, with TRBD1 matching over 8 bases. Germline V CDR1 and CDR2: SEHNR, FQNEAQ (reference sequence). The CDR3 runs 14 residues. J gave up 4 bases and V 1 base, and 2 bases lay outside the gene matches. The CDR3 DNA reads TGTGCCAGCAGCTTAGGCGGACAGGGCTATGGCTACACCTTC. Its protein product is CASSLGGQGYGYTF.

DNA for the CDR3: TGTGCCAGCAGTCGCCGGGACAGGGGATACGAGCAGTACTTC. As protein: CASSRRDRGYEQYF. The chain combines TRBV27 with TRBJ2-7, with 10 bases identical to TRBD1. The germline V gene encodes CDR1 MNHEY and CDR2 SMNVEV (reference sequence). Trimming removed 5 bases from V and 4 bases from J; junction bases left unmatched: 5. This CDR3 spans 14 amino acids.

This chain uses TRBV18 with TRBJ2-3; D gene unclear. The CDR3 covers 13 residues. Germline assignment: CDR1 KGHSH and CDR2 LQKENI. The ends were cut back, 5 bases at V and 5 bases at J, with 11 bases in the middle. The CDR3 sequence is CASSSLRGDTQYF. DNA for the CDR3: TGTGCCAGCTCATCCCTCCGAGGAGATACGCAGTATTTT.

The gene calls are TRBV24-1 and TRBJ1-2; tentative D call: TRBD1 (5 bases). This CDR3 region has 14 residues. The germline gives CDR1 KGHDR, CDR2 SFDVKD. V lost 4 bases and J lost 4, with 12 bases in between. The CDR3 sequence is CATSDPGRSYGYTF. CDR3 sequence (DNA): TGTGCCACCAGTGACCCGGGACGGAGCTATGGCTACACCTTC.

The chain employs TRBV25-1 and TRBJ2-5, with D unresolved. V lost 3 bases, J lost 5 bases, and 13 bases lay in between. The CDR3 totals 14 residues. Germline V gene data show CDR1 as MGHDK and CDR2 as SYGVNS. This chain's CDR3 is CASSEPGRRETQYF. The DNA of the CDR3 is TGTGCCAGCAGTGAGCCCGGCCGTAGGGAGACCCAGTACTTC.

CDR3 nucleotides: TGCGCCAGCAGCCAAATAGCTACTACCCTGAACACCGGGGAGCTGTTTTTT. Its translation: CASSQIATTLNTGELFF. The rearrangement links TRBV4-3 to TRBJ2-2; D remains ambiguous. The germline gives CDR1 LGHNA, CDR2 YSLEER. The CDR3 contains 17 residues. Trimming left V 2 bases short and J 1 base short, with 14 bases between.

This clone appeared once. This chain links TRBV5-6 with TRBJ2-5; 10 bases are shared with TRBD1. The V gene end was trimmed by 3 bases and the J gene end by 5 bases; junction bases not matched to a gene: 10. The germline V gene encodes CDR1 SGHDT and CDR2 YYEEEE. The CDR3 runs 16 residues. CDR3 in amino acids: CASSYGTGALGETQYF. The DNA of the CDR3 is TGTGCCAGCAGCTATGGGACAGGGGCTCTTGGCGAGACCCAGTACTTC.

V is TRBV27 and J is TRBJ1-1; tentatively, D is TRBD1 (5 bases). The CDR3 contains 14 residues. Germline V lookup: CDR1 MNHEY, CDR2 SMNVEV (reference sequence). Trimming removed 4 bases from V and 8 bases from J, with 17 bases in between. CDR3 sequence reads: CASSSTMGVNEAFF. CDR3 sequence (DNA): TGTGCCAGCAGTTCGACTATGGGGGTCAACGAAGCTTTCTTT.